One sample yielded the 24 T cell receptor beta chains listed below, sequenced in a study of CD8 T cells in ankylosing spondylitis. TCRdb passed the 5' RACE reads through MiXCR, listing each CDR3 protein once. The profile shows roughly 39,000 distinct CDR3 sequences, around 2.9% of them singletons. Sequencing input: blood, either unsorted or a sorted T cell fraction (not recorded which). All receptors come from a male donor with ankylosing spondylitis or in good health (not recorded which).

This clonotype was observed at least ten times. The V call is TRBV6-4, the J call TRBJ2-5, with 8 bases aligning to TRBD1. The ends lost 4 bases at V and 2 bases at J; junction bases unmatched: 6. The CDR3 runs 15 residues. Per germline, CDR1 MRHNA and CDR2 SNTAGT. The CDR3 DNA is TGTGCCAGCAGTGTTTGGACAGGGTCTCAAGAGACCCAGTACTTC. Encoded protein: CASSVWTGSQETQYF.

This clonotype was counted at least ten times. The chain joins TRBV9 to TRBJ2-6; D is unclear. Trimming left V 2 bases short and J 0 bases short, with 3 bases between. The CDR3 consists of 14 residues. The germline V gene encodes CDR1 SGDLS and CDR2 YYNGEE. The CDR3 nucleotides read TGTGCCAGCAGCGTGAGCTCTGGGGCCAACGTCCTGACTTTC. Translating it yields CASSVSSGANVLTF.

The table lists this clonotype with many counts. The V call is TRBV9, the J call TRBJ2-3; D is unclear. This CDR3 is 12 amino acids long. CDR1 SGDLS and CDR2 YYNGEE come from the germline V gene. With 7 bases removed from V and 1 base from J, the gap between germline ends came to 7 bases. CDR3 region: CASGSGTDTQYF. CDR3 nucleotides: TGTGCCAGCGGTTCAGGCACAGATACGCAGTATTTT. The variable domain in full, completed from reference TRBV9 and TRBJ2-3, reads DSGVTQTPKHLITATGQRVTLRCSPRSGDLSVYWYQQSLDQGLQFLIQYYNGEERAKGNILERFSAQQFPDLHSELNLSSLELGDSALYFCASGSGTDTQYFGPGTRLTVL.

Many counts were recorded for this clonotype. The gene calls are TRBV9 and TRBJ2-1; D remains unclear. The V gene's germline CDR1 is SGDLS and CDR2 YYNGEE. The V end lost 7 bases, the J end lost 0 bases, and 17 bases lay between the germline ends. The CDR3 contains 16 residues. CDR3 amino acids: CASGSLSNPSYNEQFF. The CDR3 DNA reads TGTGCCAGCGGATCCTTAAGTAATCCCTCCTACAATGAGCAGTTCTTC.

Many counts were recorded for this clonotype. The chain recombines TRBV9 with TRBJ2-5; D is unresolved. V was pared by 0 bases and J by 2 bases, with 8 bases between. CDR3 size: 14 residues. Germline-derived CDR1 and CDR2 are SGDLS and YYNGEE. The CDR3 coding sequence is TGTGCCAGCAGCGTAGAGTCGCAACAAGAGACCCAGTACTTC. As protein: CASSVESQQETQYF.

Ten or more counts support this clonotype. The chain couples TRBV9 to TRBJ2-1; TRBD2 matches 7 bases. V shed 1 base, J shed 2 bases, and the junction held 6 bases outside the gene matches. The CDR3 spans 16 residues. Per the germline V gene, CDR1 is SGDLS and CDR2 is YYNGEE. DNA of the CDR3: TGTGCCAGCAGCGTAAACGCGGGAGAGGCCTACAATGAGCAGTTCTTC. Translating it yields CASSVNAGEAYNEQFF.

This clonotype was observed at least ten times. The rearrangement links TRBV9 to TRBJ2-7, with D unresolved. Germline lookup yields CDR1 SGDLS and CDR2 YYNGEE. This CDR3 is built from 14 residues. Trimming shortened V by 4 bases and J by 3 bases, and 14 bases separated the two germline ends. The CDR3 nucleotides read TGTGCCAGCAGCCCCCGTGGCACTATCTACGAGCAGTACTTC. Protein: CASSPRGTIYEQYF.

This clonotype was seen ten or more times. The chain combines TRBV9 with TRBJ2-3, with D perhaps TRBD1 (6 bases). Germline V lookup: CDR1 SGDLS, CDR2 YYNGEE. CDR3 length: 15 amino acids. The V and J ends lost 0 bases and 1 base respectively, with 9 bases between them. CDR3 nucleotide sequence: TGTGCCAGCAGCGTAGGCGGACAGCGCACAGATACGCAGTATTTT. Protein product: CASSVGGQRTDTQYF.

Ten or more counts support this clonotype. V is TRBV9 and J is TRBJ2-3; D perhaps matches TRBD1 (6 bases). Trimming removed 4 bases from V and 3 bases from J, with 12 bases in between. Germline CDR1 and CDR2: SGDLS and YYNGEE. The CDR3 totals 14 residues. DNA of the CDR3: TGTGCCAGCAGCCAAGGACAGAGTACAGATACGCAGTATTTT. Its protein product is CASSQGQSTDTQYF. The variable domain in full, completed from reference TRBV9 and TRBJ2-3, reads DSGVTQTPKHLITATGQRVTLRCSPRSGDLSVYWYQQSLDQGLQFLIQYYNGEERAKGNILERFSAQQFPDLHSELNLSSLELGDSALYFCASSQGQSTDTQYFGPGTRLTVL.

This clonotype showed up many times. As DNA, the CDR3 is TGTGCCAGCAGCGTTGGGGCAGGGGCCGACTCCTACGAGCAGTACTTC. Its translation: CASSVGAGADSYEQYF. This sequence joins TRBV9 and TRBJ2-7; possibly TRBD1 for D (6 bases). The germline V and J ends were trimmed by 2 bases and 0 bases, with 15 bases remaining between them. Looked up from germline, CDR1 is SGDLS and CDR2 is YYNGEE. The CDR3 length is 16 residues.

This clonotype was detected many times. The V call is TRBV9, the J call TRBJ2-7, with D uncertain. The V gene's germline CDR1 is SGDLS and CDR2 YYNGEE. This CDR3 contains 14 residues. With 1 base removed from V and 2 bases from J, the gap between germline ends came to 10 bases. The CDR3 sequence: CASSVSAEAYEQYF. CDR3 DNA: TGTGCCAGCAGCGTATCCGCAGAGGCCTACGAGCAGTACTTC. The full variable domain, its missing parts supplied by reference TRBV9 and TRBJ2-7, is DSGVTQTPKHLITATGQRVTLRCSPRSGDLSVYWYQQSLDQGLQFLIQYYNGEERAKGNILERFSAQQFPDLHSELNLSSLELGDSALYFCASSVSAEAYEQYFGPGTRLTVT.

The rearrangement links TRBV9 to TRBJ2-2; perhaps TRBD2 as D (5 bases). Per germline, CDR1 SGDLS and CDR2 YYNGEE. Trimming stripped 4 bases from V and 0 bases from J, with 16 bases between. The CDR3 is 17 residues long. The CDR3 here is CASSPSGNLPNTGELFF. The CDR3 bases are TGTGCCAGCAGCCCCAGCGGTAACTTACCGAACACCGGGGAGCTGTTTTTT.

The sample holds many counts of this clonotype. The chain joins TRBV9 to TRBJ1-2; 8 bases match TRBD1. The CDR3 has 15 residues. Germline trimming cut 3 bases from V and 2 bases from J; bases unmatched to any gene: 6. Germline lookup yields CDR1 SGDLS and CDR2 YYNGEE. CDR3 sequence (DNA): TGTGCCAGCAGCGCGACAGGGGAATTAAACTATGGCTACACCTTC. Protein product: CASSATGELNYGYTF.

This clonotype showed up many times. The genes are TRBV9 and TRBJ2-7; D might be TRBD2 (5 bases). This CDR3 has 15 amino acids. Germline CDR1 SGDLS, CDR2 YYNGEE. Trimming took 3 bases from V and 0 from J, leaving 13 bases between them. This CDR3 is CASSARERDSYEQYF. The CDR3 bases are TGTGCCAGCAGCGCCCGCGAGAGGGACTCCTACGAGCAGTACTTC.

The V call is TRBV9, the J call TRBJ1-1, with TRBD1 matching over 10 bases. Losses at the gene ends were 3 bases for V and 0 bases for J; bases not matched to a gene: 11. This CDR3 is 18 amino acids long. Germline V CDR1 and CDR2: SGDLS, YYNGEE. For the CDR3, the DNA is TGTGCCAGCAGCGCTTTCCGGGACAGGGGAGGAATGAACACTGAAGCTTTCTTT. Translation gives CASSAFRDRGGMNTEAFF.

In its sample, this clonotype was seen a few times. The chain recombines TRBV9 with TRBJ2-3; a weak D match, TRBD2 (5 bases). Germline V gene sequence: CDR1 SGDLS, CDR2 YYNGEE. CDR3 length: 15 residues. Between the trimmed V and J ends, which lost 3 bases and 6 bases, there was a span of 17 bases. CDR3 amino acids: CASSAYAGPQDTQYF. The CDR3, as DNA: TGTGCCAGCAGCGCTTATGCGGGCCCGCAGGATACGCAGTATTTT.

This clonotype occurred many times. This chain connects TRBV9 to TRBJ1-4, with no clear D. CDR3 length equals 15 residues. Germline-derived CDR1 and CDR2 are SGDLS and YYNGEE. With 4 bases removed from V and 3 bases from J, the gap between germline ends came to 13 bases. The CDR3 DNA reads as TGTGCCAGCAGCCCCTCCCTCGGGGCTAATGAAAAACTGTTTTTT. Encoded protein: CASSPSLGANEKLFF.

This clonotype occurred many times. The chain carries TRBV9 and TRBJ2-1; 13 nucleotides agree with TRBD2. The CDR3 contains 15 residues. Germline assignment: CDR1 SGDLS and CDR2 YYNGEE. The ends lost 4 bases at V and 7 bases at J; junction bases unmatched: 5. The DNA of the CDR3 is TGTGCCAGCAGCTCTGGACTAGCGGGAGAAAATGAGCAGTTCTTC. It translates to CASSSGLAGENEQFF.

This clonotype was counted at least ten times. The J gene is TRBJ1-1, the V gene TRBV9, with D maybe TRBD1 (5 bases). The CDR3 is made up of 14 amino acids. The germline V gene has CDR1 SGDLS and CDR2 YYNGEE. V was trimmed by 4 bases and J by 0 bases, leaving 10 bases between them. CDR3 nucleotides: TGTGCCAGCAGCTTGGGACCGATGAACACTGAAGCTTTCTTT. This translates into CASSLGPMNTEAFF.

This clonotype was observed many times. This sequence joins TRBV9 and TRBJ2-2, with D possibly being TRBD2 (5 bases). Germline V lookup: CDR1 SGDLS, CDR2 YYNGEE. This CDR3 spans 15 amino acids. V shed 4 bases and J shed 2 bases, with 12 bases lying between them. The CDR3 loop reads CASSSYGVNTGELFF. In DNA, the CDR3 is TGTGCCAGCAGCTCGTACGGGGTTAACACCGGGGAGCTGTTTTTT.

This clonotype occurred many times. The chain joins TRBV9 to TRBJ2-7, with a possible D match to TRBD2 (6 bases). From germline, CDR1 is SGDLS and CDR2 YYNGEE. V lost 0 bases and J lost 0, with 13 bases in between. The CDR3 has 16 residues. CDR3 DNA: TGTGCCAGCAGCGTAGGTAGTAGCGGACTCTCCTACGAGCAGTACTTC. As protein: CASSVGSSGLSYEQYF.

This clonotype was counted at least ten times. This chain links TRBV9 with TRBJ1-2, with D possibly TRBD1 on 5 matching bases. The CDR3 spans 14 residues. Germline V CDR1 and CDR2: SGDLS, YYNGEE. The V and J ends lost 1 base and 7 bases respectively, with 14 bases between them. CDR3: CASSVIEGRGGYTF. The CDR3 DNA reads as TGTGCCAGCAGCGTAATAGAGGGGAGAGGTGGCTACACCTTC.

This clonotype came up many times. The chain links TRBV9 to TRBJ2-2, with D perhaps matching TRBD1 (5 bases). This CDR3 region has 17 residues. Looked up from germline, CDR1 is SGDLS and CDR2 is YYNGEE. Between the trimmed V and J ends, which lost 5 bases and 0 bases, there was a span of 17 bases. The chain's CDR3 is CASSGKQEPSNTGELFF. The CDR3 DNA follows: TGTGCCAGCAGTGGAAAACAGGAGCCATCGAACACCGGGGAGCTGTTTTTT.

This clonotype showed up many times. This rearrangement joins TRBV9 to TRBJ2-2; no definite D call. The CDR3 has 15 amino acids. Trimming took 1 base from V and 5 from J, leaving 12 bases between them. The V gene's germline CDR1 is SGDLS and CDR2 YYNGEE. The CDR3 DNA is TGTGCCAGCAGCGTATCGGGCTCGGTTACCGGGGAGCTGTTTTTT. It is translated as CASSVSGSVTGELFF.